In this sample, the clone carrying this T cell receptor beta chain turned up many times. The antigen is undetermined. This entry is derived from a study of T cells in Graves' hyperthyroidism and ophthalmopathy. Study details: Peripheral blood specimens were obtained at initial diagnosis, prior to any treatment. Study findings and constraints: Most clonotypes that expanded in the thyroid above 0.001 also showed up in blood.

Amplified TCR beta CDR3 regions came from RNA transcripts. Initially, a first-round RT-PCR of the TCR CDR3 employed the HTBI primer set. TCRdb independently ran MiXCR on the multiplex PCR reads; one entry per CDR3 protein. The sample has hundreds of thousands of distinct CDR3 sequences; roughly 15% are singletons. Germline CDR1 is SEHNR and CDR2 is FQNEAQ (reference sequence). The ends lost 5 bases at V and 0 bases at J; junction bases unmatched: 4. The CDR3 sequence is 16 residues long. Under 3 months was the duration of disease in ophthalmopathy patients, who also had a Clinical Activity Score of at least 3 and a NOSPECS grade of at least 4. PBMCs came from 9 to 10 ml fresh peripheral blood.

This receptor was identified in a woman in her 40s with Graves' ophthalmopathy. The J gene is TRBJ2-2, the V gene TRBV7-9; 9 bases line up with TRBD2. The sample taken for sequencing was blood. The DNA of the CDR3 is TGTGCCAGCAGCCCTACTAGCGGGTCGAACACCGGGGAGCTGTTTTTT. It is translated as CASSPTSGSNTGELFF.